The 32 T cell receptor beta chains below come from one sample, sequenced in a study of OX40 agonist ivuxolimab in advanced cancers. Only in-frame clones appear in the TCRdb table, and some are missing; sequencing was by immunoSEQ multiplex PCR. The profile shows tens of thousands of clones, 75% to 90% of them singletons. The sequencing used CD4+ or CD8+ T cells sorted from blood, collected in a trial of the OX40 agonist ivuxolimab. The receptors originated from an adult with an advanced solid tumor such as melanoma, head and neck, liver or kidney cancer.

DNA of the CDR3: TGCGCCAGCAGTACCGACTTTGCAACTAATGAAAAACTGTTTTTT. It is translated as CASSTDFATNEKLFF. The chain recombines TRBV5-1 with TRBJ1-4; D not resolved. CDR3 length: 15 amino acids. Trimming took off 5 bases at V and 0 bases at J, with 11 bases between the two ends. Germline loops: CDR1 SGHRS, CDR2 YFSETQ.

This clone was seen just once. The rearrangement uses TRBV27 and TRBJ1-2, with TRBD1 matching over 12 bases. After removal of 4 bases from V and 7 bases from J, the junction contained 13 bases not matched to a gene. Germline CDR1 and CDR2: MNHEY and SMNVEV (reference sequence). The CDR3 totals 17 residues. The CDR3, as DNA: TGTGCCAGCAGTTCCCCCGGGACAGGGGGCAGGTTCGGTGGCTACACCTTC. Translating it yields CASSSPGTGGRFGGYTF.

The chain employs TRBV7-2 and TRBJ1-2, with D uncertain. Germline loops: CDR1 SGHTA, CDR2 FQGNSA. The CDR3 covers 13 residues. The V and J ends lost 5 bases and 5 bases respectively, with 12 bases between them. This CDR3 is CASSRKGRYGYTF. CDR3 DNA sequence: TGTGCCAGCAGCCGGAAAGGGCGATATGGCTACACCTTC.

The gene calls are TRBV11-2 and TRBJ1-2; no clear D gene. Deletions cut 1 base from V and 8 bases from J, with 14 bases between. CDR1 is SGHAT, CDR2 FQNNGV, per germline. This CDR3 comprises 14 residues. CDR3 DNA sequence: TGTGCCAGCAGCTTAGTGGAGACCATGGGAGGCTACACCTTC. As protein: CASSLVETMGGYTF.

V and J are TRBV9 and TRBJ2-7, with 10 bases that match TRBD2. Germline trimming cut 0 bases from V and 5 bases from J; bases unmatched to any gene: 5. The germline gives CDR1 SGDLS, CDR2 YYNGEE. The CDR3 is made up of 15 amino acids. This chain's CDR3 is CASSVAGGLANEQYF. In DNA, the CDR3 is TGTGCCAGCAGCGTAGCTGGGGGACTAGCGAACGAGCAGTACTTC.

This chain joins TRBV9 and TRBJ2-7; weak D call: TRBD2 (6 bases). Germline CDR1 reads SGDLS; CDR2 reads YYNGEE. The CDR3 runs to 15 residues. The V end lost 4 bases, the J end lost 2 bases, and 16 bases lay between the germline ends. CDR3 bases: TGTGCCAGCAGCCCCTCCGGCGGGGTGGCCTACGAGCAGTACTTC. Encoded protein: CASSPSGGVAYEQYF.

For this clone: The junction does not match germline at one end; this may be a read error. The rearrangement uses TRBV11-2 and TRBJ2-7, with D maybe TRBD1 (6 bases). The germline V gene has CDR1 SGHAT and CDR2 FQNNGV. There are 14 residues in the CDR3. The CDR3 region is CANSLGGTSYEQYF. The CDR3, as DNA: TGTGCCAACAGCTTAGGGGGAACGTCCTACGAGCAGTACTTC.

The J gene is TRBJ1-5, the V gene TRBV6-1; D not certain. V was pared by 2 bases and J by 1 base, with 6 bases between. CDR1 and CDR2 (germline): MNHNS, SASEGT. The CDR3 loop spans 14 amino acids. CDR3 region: CASSETFSNQPQHF. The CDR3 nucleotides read TGTGCCAGCAGTGAAACGTTCAGCAATCAGCCCCAGCATTTT.

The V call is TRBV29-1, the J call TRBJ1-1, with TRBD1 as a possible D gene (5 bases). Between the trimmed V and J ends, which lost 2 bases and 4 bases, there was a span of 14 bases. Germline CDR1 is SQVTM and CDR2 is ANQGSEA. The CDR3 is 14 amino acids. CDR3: CSVESLGDSTEAFF. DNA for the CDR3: TGCAGCGTTGAATCCCTAGGGGATAGCACTGAAGCTTTCTTT.

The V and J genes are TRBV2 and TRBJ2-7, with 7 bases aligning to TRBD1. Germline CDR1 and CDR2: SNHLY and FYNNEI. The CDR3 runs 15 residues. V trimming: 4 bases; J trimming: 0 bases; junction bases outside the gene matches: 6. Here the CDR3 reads CASSGPTGFSYEQYF. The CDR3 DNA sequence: TGTGCCAGCAGTGGACCGACAGGGTTCTCCTACGAGCAGTACTTC.

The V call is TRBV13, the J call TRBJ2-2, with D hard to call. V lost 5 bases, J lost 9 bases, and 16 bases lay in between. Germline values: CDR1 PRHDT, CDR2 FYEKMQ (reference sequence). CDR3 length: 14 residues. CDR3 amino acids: CASSLTNSRWELFF. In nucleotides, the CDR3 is TGTGCCAGCAGCCTAACAAATTCGCGTTGGGAGCTGTTTTTT.

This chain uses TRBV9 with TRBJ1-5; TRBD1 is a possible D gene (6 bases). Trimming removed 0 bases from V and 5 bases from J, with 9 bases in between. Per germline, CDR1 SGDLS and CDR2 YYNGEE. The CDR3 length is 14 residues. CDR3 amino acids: CASSVAGVHQPQHF. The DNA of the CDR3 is TGTGCCAGCAGCGTAGCAGGGGTCCATCAGCCCCAGCATTTT.

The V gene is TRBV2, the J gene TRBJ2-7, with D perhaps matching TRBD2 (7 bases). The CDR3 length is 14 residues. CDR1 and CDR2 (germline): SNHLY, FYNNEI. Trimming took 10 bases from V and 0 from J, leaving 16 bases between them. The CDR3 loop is CATRGGRSSYEQYF. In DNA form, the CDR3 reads TGTGCCACTAGGGGGGGGAGGAGCTCCTACGAGCAGTACTTC.

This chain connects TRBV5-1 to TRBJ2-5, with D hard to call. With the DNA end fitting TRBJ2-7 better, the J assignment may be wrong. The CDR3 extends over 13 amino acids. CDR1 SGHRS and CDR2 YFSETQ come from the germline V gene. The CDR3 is CASSLGASYEQYF. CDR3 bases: TGCGCCAGCAGCTTGGGCGCCTCCTACGAGCAGTACTTC.

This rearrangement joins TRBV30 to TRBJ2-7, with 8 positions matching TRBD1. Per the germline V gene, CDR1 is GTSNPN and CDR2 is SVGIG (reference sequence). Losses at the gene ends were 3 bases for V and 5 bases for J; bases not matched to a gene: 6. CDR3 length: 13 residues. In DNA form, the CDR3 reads TGTGCCTGGAGCATGGACAGGGCCAACGAGCAGTACTTC. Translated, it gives CAWSMDRANEQYF.

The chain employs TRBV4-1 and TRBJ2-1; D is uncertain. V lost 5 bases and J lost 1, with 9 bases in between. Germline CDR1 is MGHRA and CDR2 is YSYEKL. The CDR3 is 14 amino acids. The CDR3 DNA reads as TGCGCCAGCAGCTCCGTGGTTTCCTACAATGAGCAGTTCTTC. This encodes CASSSVVSYNEQFF.

The CDR3 reads CAISRGGFYEQYF. CDR3 nucleotide sequence: TGTGCCATCTCACGGGGTGGATTCTACGAGCAGTACTTC. The genes are TRBV10-3 and TRBJ2-7, with a tentative D call TRBD2 (5 bases). Germline V gene data show CDR1 as ENHRY and CDR2 as SYGVKD. Deletions cut 8 bases from V and 3 bases from J, with 14 bases between. This CDR3 region has 13 residues.

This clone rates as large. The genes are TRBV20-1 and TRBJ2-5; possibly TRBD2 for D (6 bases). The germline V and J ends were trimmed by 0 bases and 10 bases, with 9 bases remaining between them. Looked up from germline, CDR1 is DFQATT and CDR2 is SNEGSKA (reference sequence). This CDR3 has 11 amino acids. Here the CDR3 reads CSAREVADQYF. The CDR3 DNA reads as TGCAGTGCTAGAGAGGTAGCGGACCAGTACTTC.

The CDR3 DNA follows: TGTGCCAGCAATATAGGAAATGAGCAGTTCTTC. Its protein product is CASNIGNEQFF. This chain links TRBV28 with TRBJ2-1; D unclear. V lost 7 bases to trimming and J lost 7 bases, with 8 bases between them. The CDR3 covers 11 residues. Germline V lookup: CDR1 MDHEN, CDR2 SYDVKM.

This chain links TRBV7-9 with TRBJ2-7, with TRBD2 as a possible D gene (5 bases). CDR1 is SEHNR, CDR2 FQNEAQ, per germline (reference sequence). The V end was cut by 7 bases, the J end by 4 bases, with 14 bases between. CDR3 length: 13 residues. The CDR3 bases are TGTGCCAGCAACACGGGGTGGGCTTACGAGCAGTACTTC. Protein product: CASNTGWAYEQYF.

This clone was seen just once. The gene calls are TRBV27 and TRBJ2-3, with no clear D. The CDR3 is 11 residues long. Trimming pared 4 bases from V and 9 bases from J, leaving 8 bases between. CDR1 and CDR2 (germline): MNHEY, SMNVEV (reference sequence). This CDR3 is CASSSAITQYF. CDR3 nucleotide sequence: TGTGCCAGCAGTTCAGCCATCACGCAGTATTTT.

CDR3 protein: CASSGGLTGEQYF. The CDR3 DNA is TGTGCCAGCAGCGGAGGGCTTACGGGGGAGCAGTACTTC. This sequence joins TRBV9 and TRBJ2-7, with D possibly being TRBD2 (5 bases). Trimming took 3 bases from V and 7 from J, leaving 14 bases between them. Germline V gene data show CDR1 as SGDLS and CDR2 as YYNGEE. The CDR3 has 13 residues.

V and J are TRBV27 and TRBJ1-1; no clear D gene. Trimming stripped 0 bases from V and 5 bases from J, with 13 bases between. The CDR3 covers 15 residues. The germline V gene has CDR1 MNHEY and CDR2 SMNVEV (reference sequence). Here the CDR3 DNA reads TGTGCCAGCAGTTTATCGAATGCTGACGGGACTGAAGCTTTCTTT. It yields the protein CASSLSNADGTEAFF.

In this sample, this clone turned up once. The CDR3 is CASSVGTASNQPQHF. CDR3 sequence (DNA): TGTGCCAGCAGCGTCGGGACAGCTAGCAATCAGCCCCAGCATTTT. V and J are TRBV9 and TRBJ1-5, with TRBD1 matching over 7 bases. Germline V gives CDR1 SGDLS, CDR2 YYNGEE. After removal of 2 bases from V and 0 bases from J, the junction contained 2 bases not matched to a gene. The CDR3 sequence is 15 residues long.

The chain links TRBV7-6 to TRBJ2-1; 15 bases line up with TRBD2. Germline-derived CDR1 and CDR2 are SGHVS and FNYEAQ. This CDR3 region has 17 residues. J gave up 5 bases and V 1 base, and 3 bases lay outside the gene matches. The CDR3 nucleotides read TGTGCCAGCAGCTTAGGGACTAGCGGGGGGGCACACAATGAGCAGTTCTTC. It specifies CASSLGTSGGAHNEQFF.

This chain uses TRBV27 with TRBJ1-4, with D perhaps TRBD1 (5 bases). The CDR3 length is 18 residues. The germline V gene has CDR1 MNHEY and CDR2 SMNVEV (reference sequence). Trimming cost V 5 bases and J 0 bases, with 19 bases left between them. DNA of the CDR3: TGTGCCAGCAGTCCCGTAGGCGGGGCAGACCCAACTAATGAAAAACTGTTTTTT. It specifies CASSPVGGADPTNEKLFF.

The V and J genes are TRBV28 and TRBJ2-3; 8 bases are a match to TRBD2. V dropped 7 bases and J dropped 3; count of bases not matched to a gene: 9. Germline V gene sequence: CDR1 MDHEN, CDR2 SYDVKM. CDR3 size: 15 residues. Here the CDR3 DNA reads TGTGCCAGCAACCGAGCGGGAGAGGGTACAGATACGCAGTATTTT. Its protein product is CASNRAGEGTDTQYF.

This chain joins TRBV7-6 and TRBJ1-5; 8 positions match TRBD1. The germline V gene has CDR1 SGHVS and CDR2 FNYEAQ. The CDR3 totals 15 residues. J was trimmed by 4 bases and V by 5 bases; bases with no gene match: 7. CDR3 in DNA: TGTGCCAGCAGCGTCGGGACAGGAGAGAATCAGCCCCAGCATTTT. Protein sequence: CASSVGTGENQPQHF.

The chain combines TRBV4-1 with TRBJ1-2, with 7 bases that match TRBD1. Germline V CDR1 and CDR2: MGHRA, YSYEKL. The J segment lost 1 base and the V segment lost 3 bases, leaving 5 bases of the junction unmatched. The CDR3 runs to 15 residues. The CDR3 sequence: CASSQGDSSNYGYTF. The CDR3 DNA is TGCGCCAGCAGCCAGGGGGACAGCAGTAACTATGGCTACACCTTC.

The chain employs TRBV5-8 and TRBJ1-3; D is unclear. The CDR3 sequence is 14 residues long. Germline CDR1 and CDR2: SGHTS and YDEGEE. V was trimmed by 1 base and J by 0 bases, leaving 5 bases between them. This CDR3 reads CASSLRDSGNTIYF. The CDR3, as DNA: TGTGCCAGCAGCTTGAGGGACTCTGGAAACACCATATATTTT.

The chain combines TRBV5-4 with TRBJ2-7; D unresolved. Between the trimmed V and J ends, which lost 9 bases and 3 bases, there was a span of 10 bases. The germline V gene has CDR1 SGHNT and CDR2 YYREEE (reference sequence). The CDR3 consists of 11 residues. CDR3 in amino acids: CATWTGYEQYF. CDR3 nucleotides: TGTGCCACCTGGACGGGCTACGAGCAGTACTTC.

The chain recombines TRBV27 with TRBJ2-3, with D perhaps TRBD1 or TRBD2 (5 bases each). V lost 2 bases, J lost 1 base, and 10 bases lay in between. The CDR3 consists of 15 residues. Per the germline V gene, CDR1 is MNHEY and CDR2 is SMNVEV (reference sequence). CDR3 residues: CASSLGTYGTDTQYF. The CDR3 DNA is TGTGCCAGCAGTTTAGGGACGTATGGCACAGATACGCAGTATTTT.